Here is one TCR beta chain with its context. The antigen is not known. Sequence at one end of the junction differs from germline and may be a read error. TCRB libraries came from RNA via three nested multiplex PCR rounds. Using its own MiXCR run on the multiplex PCR reads, TCRdb lists one record per CDR3 protein. The sample has fewer than 11,000 distinct CDR3 sequences, around three fifths seen once. The CDR3 has 13 residues. The V gene's germline CDR1 is SGHVS and CDR2 FQNEAQ. The sample comes from a study of tumor-infiltrating lymphocytes in glioblastoma multiforme. Study-wide results and limits: Functional subtype sorting of these T cells was not performed. The TCR and somatic mutation analysis included just one glioblastoma patient.

This chain joins TRBV7-8 and TRBJ1-2; D remains ambiguous. The specimen was brain tumor tissue. This sequence was found in a male donor with glioblastoma. The CDR3 reads CASSDPPLSGYAF. CDR3 DNA sequence: TGTGCCAGCAGCGATCCTCCTTTATCTGGCTACGCCTTC.